Sequencing of this T cell receptor (beta chain) was carried out in a study of control samples from healthy donors and cancer patients (TCRdb year 2020). This clone has only one observation. Which antigen it targets is not known. No much larger clone is present one base from it, and per-base qualities are unavailable. Libraries were constructed by the immunoSEQ multiplex PCR assay. This is the immuneACCESS table as TCRdb keeps it, with only in-frame sequences that have V and J called. A part of the clones is gone; compared with another copy, unresolved V genes explain less than half, and the rest is unexplained. In all, the sample holds 150,000 or so clones, and over 90% of those were seen once. Jointly, the top ten make up 12% to 15% of the sample. The sequenced material came from PBMCs. This TCR was sampled from a man in his 60s with colorectal cancer.

The encoded CDR3 is CASSFLQGGYGYTF. DNA sequence: TGTGCCAGCAGTTTCTTACAGGGGGGGTATGGCTACACCTTC. The chain uses TRBV27 and TRBJ1-2, and TRBD1 matches 8 of the central bases. Via the germline V gene (reference sequence), CDR1 is MNHEY and CDR2 SMNVEV. The CDR3, from cysteine to phenylalanine, totals 14 residues. Here the CDR3 DNA is all that survives: 42 bases in frame from base 1. The V end gives up 3 bases and the J end 5 bases, leaving 5 bases in the junction not matched to a gene.